Shown below are 25 T cell receptor beta chains from a single sample sequenced in a study of shared clonotypes between healthy human individuals. Sequencing was performed with immunoSEQ multiplex PCR; in TCRdb, only in-frame clones are kept and a portion is missing. The repertoire includes approximately 2.1 million clones, approximately 93% of them detected once, and 0.39% sits in the top ten. Sequenced sample: naive CD4+ T cells from PBMCs. Noted subset: CD45RA+ positively selected. The receptors were sampled from a man between 18 and 29 years old in good health. Some clones in this sample may be carry-over from other donors' samples.

The chain recombines TRBV4-1 with TRBJ2-3, with 14 positions matching TRBD2. CDR3 length: 17 amino acids. Unmatched junction bases numbered 8, after V lost 5 bases and J lost 4 bases. Germline V lookup: CDR1 MGHRA, CDR2 YSYEKL. This CDR3 is CASSGTSGSFEPDTQYF. The CDR3 region has the DNA TGCGCCAGCAGCGGGACTAGCGGGAGTTTTGAGCCAGATACGCAGTATTTT.

The V gene is TRBV29-1, the J gene TRBJ2-7; the D is unclear. Trimming removed 6 bases from V and 6 bases from J, with 15 bases in between. CDR3 length: 12 residues. In germline, CDR1 is SQVTM, CDR2 ANQGSEA. The CDR3 coding sequence is TGCAGCGTGGGTCCGTACAGTAGCGAGCAGTACTTC. Translation gives CSVGPYSSEQYF.

On this clone itself: Other nucleotide sequences from this sample produce the same CDR3. The V and J genes are TRBV28 and TRBJ2-5; D is uncertain. This CDR3 region has 12 residues. Trimming shortened V by 6 bases and J by 2 bases, and 7 bases separated the two germline ends. Per the germline V gene, CDR1 is MDHEN and CDR2 is SYDVKM. The chain's CDR3 is CASSPGQETQYF. Here the CDR3 DNA reads TGTGCCAGCAGCCCAGGACAAGAGACCCAGTACTTC.

As regards this clone: The identical CDR3 is also encoded by other nucleotide sequences in the sample. J is TRBJ1-5 and V is TRBV18; D unresolved. The CDR3 totals 13 residues. The germline V gene has CDR1 KGHSH and CDR2 LQKENI. The germline V and J ends were trimmed by 6 bases and 3 bases, with 9 bases remaining between them. CDR3 in DNA: TGTGCCAGCTCGCCGAGCCCCAATCAGCCCCAGCATTTT. Translation gives CASSPSPNQPQHF.

The V and J genes are TRBV28 and TRBJ2-7; D unclear. CDR1 and CDR2 from the germline V gene are MDHEN and SYDVKM. There are 13 residues in the CDR3. The V end lost 2 bases, the J end lost 1 base, and 6 bases lay between the germline ends. CDR3 nucleotide sequence: TGTGCCAGCAGTTTAGGAGAGTCCTACGAGCAGTACTTC. It is translated as CASSLGESYEQYF.

The chain is built from TRBV2 and TRBJ2-3; TRBD2 might be the D (5 bases). Germline CDR1 is SNHLY and CDR2 is FYNNEI. V was clipped by 6 bases and J by 4 bases, with 17 bases between them. This CDR3 is built from 15 residues. The CDR3 DNA reads as TGTGCCAGCAGCAGAGGGATTGGACCCGCAGATACGCAGTATTTT. This codes for CASSRGIGPADTQYF.

Comment on this clone: Other DNA sequences in this specimen translate into the identical CDR3. The V call is TRBV29-1, the J call TRBJ2-1; 10 bases map to TRBD2. The germline V gene has CDR1 SQVTM and CDR2 ANQGSEA. The CDR3 runs 12 residues. The ends lost 7 bases at V and 4 bases at J; junction bases unmatched: 1. The CDR3 spells CSGTSGYNEQFF. The CDR3, as DNA: TGCAGCGGGACTAGCGGATACAATGAGCAGTTCTTC.

About this clone: This sample also contains other DNA sequences that code for the same CDR3. The genes are TRBV5-1 and TRBJ2-7; 12 positions agree with TRBD2. The CDR3 has 15 residues. Per the germline V gene, CDR1 is SGHRS and CDR2 is YFSETQ. V dropped 4 bases and J dropped 0; count of bases not matched to a gene: 2. Here the CDR3 DNA reads TGCGCCAGCAGCCTAGCGGGAGGGCCCTCCTACGAGCAGTACTTC. Its protein is CASSLAGGPSYEQYF.

The CDR3 DNA is TGTGCCAGCAGAGGAGCGGGAGAAAGGAACACCGGGGAGCTGTTTTTT. Residues: CASRGAGERNTGELFF. The J gene is TRBJ2-2, the V gene TRBV5-4; 8 bases are a match to TRBD2. The CDR3 is made up of 16 amino acids. Germline assignment: CDR1 SGHNT and CDR2 YYREEE (reference sequence). Trimming at V came to 5 bases and at J to 1 base, leaving 7 bases not matched to a gene.

The chain recombines TRBV4-2 with TRBJ2-2; D ambiguous. Germline V CDR1 and CDR2: LGHNA, YNFKEQ. V was pared by 0 bases and J by 7 bases, with 3 bases between. This CDR3 contains 12 residues. This CDR3 reads CASSQDFGELFF. CDR3 DNA sequence: TGTGCCAGCAGCCAAGACTTCGGGGAGCTGTTTTTT.

This rearrangement joins TRBV2 to TRBJ2-1, with D unclear. V gave up 3 bases and J gave up 13 bases, with 10 bases separating them. This CDR3 spans 11 amino acids. Germline assignment: CDR1 SNHLY and CDR2 FYNNEI. CDR3 region: CASSDVNQQFF. The CDR3 nucleotides are TGTGCCAGCAGTGATGTGAACCAACAGTTCTTC. Complete variable domain (other parts from reference TRBV2 and TRBJ2-1): EPEVTQTPSHQVTQMGQEVILRCVPISNHLYFYWYRQILGQKVEFLVSFYNNEISEKSEIFDDQFSVERPDGSNFTLKIRSTKLEDSAMYFCASSDVNQQFFGPGTRLTVL.

CDR3 in DNA: TGTGCCAGCTCACCGGGGACTAGCGGGACCCAGGAGCAGTACTTC. This encodes CASSPGTSGTQEQYF. V gene TRBV18 combines with J gene TRBJ2-7; the match to TRBD2 covers 13 bases. Losses at the gene ends were 3 bases for V and 7 bases for J; bases not matched to a gene: 6. The CDR3 runs to 15 residues. The V gene's germline CDR1 is KGHSH and CDR2 LQKENI. The variable domain in full, completed from reference TRBV18 and TRBJ2-7, reads NAGVMQNPRHLVRRRGQEARLRCSPMKGHSHVYWYRQLPEEGLKFMVYLQKENIIDESGMPKERFSAEFPKEGPSILRIQQVVRGDSAAYFCASSPGTSGTQEQYFGPGTRLTVT.

This rearrangement joins TRBV25-1 to TRBJ2-2, with D uncertain. Germline V gives CDR1 MGHDK, CDR2 SYGVNS. The CDR3 loop spans 9 amino acids. The CDR3 nucleotides are TGTGTCATGAGTTGGGAGCTGTTTTTT. This gives the protein CVMSWELFF.

The chain recombines TRBV19 with TRBJ1-1, with 9 bases identical to TRBD1. Germline trimming cut 7 bases from V and 7 bases from J; bases unmatched to any gene: 10. The germline gives CDR1 LNHDA, CDR2 SQIVND (reference sequence). The CDR3 has 14 residues. CDR3 amino acids: CASIPGQGSREAFF. The CDR3 region has the DNA TGTGCCAGTATACCGGGACAGGGCTCCCGTGAAGCTTTCTTT.

This clone has just a few counts. The chain has TRBV21-1 and TRBJ2-7; the table's D call, TRBD2, was not checked against the DNA. TRBV21-1 is termed a pseudogene. This CDR3 is built from 17 residues. This chain's CDR3 is CASSKSLSGRASYEQYF. As DNA, the CDR3 is TGTGCCAGCAGCAAATCCCTTAGCGGGAGGGCCTCCTACGAGCAGTACTTC.

This clone is a singleton in its sample. V and J are TRBV28 and TRBJ1-2; the D is unclear. The CDR3 extends over 12 amino acids. V shed 7 bases and J shed 6 bases, with 12 bases lying between them. From germline, CDR1 is MDHEN and CDR2 SYDVKM. CDR3 nucleotides: TGTGCCAGCACTCCCTTTCGGGATGGCTACACCTTC. This translates into CASTPFRDGYTF.

This chain joins TRBV2 and TRBJ2-7, with no clear D. The germline V gene encodes CDR1 SNHLY and CDR2 FYNNEI. The CDR3 extends over 13 amino acids. V dropped 2 bases and J dropped 0 bases, with 5 bases sitting between them. The CDR3 coding sequence is TGTGCCAGCAGTGAAAGGGTCTCCTACGAGCAGTACTTC. It encodes CASSERVSYEQYF. The full variable domain, rest sourced from reference TRBV2 and TRBJ2-7, is EPEVTQTPSHQVTQMGQEVILRCVPISNHLYFYWYRQILGQKVEFLVSFYNNEISEKSEIFDDQFSVERPDGSNFTLKIRSTKLEDSAMYFCASSERVSYEQYFGPGTRLTVT.

The chain carries TRBV5-1 and TRBJ2-5, with TRBD1 matching 9 bases. Germline V gene data show CDR1 as SGHRS and CDR2 as YFSETQ. The CDR3 contains 14 residues. Unmatched junction bases numbered 4, after V lost 3 bases and J lost 4 bases. CDR3 DNA sequence: TGCGCCAGCAGCTCAATGACAGGGGGAGAGACCCAGTACTTC. Encoded protein: CASSSMTGGETQYF.

The chain is built from TRBV9 and TRBJ2-1, with D perhaps matching TRBD2 (6 bases). Germline V gene lookup returns CDR1 SGDLS and CDR2 YYNGEE. CDR3 length: 15 residues. Deletions cut 0 bases from V and 6 bases from J, with 13 bases between. The chain's CDR3 is CASSVVAGFGNEQFF. As DNA, the CDR3 is TGTGCCAGCAGCGTAGTTGCGGGGTTCGGCAATGAGCAGTTCTTC.

This chain joins TRBV29-1 and TRBJ2-7, with 8 bases that match TRBD1. Per germline, CDR1 SQVTM and CDR2 ANQGSEA. V lost 7 bases, J lost 2 bases, and 10 bases stayed unmatched. The CDR3 has 14 amino acids. CDR3: CSAHGQGSAYEQYF. CDR3 DNA: TGCAGCGCCCACGGACAGGGATCGGCCTACGAGCAGTACTTC.

The rearrangement links TRBV4-1 to TRBJ2-5, with 7 positions matching TRBD2. Per the germline V gene, CDR1 is MGHRA and CDR2 is YSYEKL. The CDR3 loop spans 18 amino acids. The ends lost 0 bases at V and 5 bases at J; junction bases unmatched: 15. CDR3 sequence: CASSQESPYGGSRETQYF. The CDR3, as DNA: TGCGCCAGCAGCCAAGAATCCCCTTATGGCGGGAGTCGGGAGACCCAGTACTTC.

The chain is built from TRBV5-8 and TRBJ2-1; D is perhaps TRBD2 (5 bases). The V gene lost 0 bases and the J gene lost 0 bases, with 7 bases spanning the gap. CDR1 SGHTS and CDR2 YDEGEE come from the germline V gene. There are 15 residues in the CDR3. CDR3 protein: CASSLVGNSYNEQFF. CDR3 in DNA: TGTGCCAGCAGCTTGGTCGGGAACTCCTACAATGAGCAGTTCTTC.

The chain recombines TRBV29-1 with TRBJ2-7; possibly TRBD1 for D (7 bases). Germline V gene lookup returns CDR1 SQVTM and CDR2 ANQGSEA. CDR3 length equals 17 residues. V shed 0 bases and J shed 4 bases, with 22 bases lying between them. The CDR3 bases are TGCAGCGTTGAAGATCCCTTCGGGAGACAGGGTGTGTACGAGCAGTACTTC. Protein: CSVEDPFGRQGVYEQYF.

CDR3 protein: CASSYLLAGAADTQYF. CDR3 sequence (DNA): TGTGCCAGCAGTTATCTGCTAGCGGGAGCGGCAGATACGCAGTATTTT. The J gene is TRBJ2-3, the V gene TRBV6-6, with 10 bases fitting TRBD2. CDR3 length: 16 amino acids. Trimming cost V 3 bases and J 4 bases; bases outside gene matches: 7. The germline gives CDR1 MNHNY, CDR2 SVGAGI (reference sequence).

The rearrangement uses TRBV7-9 and TRBJ1-2; tentatively, D is TRBD1 (5 bases). This CDR3 contains 14 residues. In germline, CDR1 is SEHNR, CDR2 FQNEAQ (reference sequence). V was cut by 3 bases and J by 4 bases, with 12 bases left in between. In DNA, the CDR3 is TGTGCCAGCAGCTTGGCGGGGGGGACCTATGGCTACACCTTC. It is translated as CASSLAGGTYGYTF.